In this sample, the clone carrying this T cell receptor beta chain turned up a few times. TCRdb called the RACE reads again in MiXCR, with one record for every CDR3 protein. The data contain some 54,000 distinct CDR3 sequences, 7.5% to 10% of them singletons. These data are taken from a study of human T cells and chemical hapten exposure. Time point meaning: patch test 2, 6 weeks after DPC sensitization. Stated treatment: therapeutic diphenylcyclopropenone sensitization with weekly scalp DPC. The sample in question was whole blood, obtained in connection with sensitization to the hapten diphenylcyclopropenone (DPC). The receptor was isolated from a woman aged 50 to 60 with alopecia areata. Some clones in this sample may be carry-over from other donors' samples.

As DNA, the CDR3 is TGTGCCAGCAGCACACGGACAGGGGGCTCTTCCAACTATGGCTACACCTTC. It specifies CASSTRTGGSSNYGYTF. The chain combines TRBV7-9 with TRBJ1-2; 11 bases line up with TRBD1. Germline lookup yields CDR1 SEHNR and CDR2 FQNEAQ (reference sequence). The V and J ends lost 5 bases and 2 bases, in that order; junction bases with no gene match: 10. CDR3 length: 17 residues.